The following is a T cell receptor beta chain sequence with its context. This specimen belongs to a study of OX40 agonist ivuxolimab in advanced cancers. Study-level information: Ivuxolimab, which is an agonistic anti-OX40 (CD134) antibody, was administered to the patients.

Measured with immunoSEQ multiplex PCR; TCRdb has only the in-frame clones, and not every one. Of around 39,000 clones listed, approximately 80% were seen once; the top ten hold around 13%. This clonotype was obtained from an adult with an advanced solid tumor such as melanoma, head and neck, liver or kidney cancer. Material: CD4+ or CD8+ T cells sorted from blood, obtained in a trial of the OX40 agonist ivuxolimab.

CDR3 in DNA: TGTGCCAGCAGCGACCGAGAGGAGGGGGGAGGAAACACCATATATTTT. It translates to CASSDREEGGGNTIYF. The chain combines TRBV7-8 with TRBJ1-3; tentatively, D is TRBD1 (6 bases). Germline CDR1 SGHVS, CDR2 FQNEAQ. V was pared by 5 bases and J by 4 bases, with 18 bases between. The CDR3 consists of 16 residues.